Each of the 17 T cell receptor beta chains below was sequenced from the same sample in a study of PD-1 blockade in classical Hodgkin lymphoma. Every patient had relapsed following autologous stem cell transplantation, and cohorts differed in brentuximab vedotin exposure. TCRdb keeps only in-frame clones here, not all; method: immunoSEQ multiplex PCR. The sample contains some 40,000 clones, 75% to 85% of which appear only once. The sample here was peripheral blood mononuclear cells (PBMCs), taken at baseline. These receptors came from a human donor with classical Hodgkin lymphoma.

The V and J genes are TRBV18 and TRBJ2-7; the D gene is possibly TRBD2 (5 bases). Germline V gene lookup returns CDR1 KGHSH and CDR2 LQKENI. The CDR3 runs to 11 residues. Trimming took off 3 bases at V and 9 bases at J, with 9 bases between the two ends. The CDR3 spells CASSPRVGQYF. The CDR3 nucleotides read TGTGCCAGCTCACCGAGGGTGGGGCAGTACTTC.

The chain links TRBV6-5 to TRBJ2-5; D might be TRBD1 (6 bases). Trimming left V 0 bases short and J 7 bases short, with 18 bases between. The V gene's germline CDR1 is MNHEY and CDR2 SVGAGI. This CDR3 has 16 residues. This chain's CDR3 is CASSYSGGPIGGTQYF. The CDR3 coding sequence is TGTGCCAGCAGTTACTCGGGCGGTCCTATAGGGGGGACCCAGTACTTC.

This clone turned up a few times. The gene calls are TRBV2 and TRBJ2-1; TRBD2 might be the D (6 bases). Germline loops: CDR1 SNHLY, CDR2 FYNNEI. With 4 bases removed from V and 6 bases from J, the gap between germline ends came to 10 bases. This CDR3 has 13 amino acids. DNA of the CDR3: TGTGCCAGCAGTGCGTCCGGGGGCAATGAGCAGTTCTTC. Translation: CASSASGGNEQFF.

The chain links TRBV27 to TRBJ2-1; 8 bases line up with TRBD2. The V and J ends lost 8 bases and 0 bases, in that order; junction bases with no gene match: 18. CDR3 length: 19 residues. Germline loops: CDR1 MNHEY, CDR2 SMNVEV (reference sequence). The CDR3 DNA is TGTGCCAGCTTAGGATCAGGGCAAAGAAGCGGGAGCTCCTACAATGAGCAGTTCTTC. Translated, it gives CASLGSGQRSGSSYNEQFF.

V gene TRBV28 combines with J gene TRBJ1-4; D unclear. Trimming pared 1 base from V and 0 bases from J, leaving 9 bases between. Germline CDR1 and CDR2: MDHEN and SYDVKM. There are 16 residues in the CDR3. CDR3 sequence (DNA): TGTGCCAGCAGTTTATTAGGCGGATCAACTAATGAAAAACTGTTTTTT. It encodes CASSLLGGSTNEKLFF.

J is TRBJ1-1 and V is TRBV7-3; 10 bases line up with TRBD1. The CDR3 covers 13 residues. Germline V lookup: CDR1 SGHTA, CDR2 FQGTGA. V lost 5 bases to trimming and J lost 5 bases; unmatched junction nucleotides: 2. As DNA, the CDR3 is TGTGCCAGCAGCGGACAGGGGGGGACTGAAGCTTTCTTT. It is translated as CASSGQGGTEAFF.

The V and J genes are TRBV9 and TRBJ2-7; the match to TRBD2 covers 8 bases. This CDR3 has 15 amino acids. CDR1 is SGDLS and CDR2 is YYNGEE in the germline V gene. Trimming removed 3 bases from V and 4 bases from J; junction bases left unmatched: 9. This CDR3 is CASSESGGGGYEQYF. The CDR3 region has the DNA TGTGCCAGCAGCGAGTCCGGAGGCGGGGGGTACGAGCAGTACTTC.

This rearrangement joins TRBV18 to TRBJ1-2; possible D gene TRBD1, 5 bases. The germline V gene has CDR1 KGHSH and CDR2 LQKENI. The CDR3 has 15 amino acids. Trimming removed 3 bases from V and 0 bases from J, with 11 bases in between. The CDR3 DNA follows: TGTGCCAGCTCACCGCTTGGGGGTCCTAACTATGGCTACACCTTC. Translation: CASSPLGGPNYGYTF.

In DNA, the CDR3 is TGTGCCAGTAGTCCGCAGGGACTAGCGGGAGCTGAGCAGTTCTTC. This codes for CASSPQGLAGAEQFF. This chain connects TRBV19 to TRBJ2-1; 14 nucleotides match TRBD2. The trim removed 5 bases at V and 9 bases at J, leaving 6 bases unmatched. The CDR3 extends over 15 amino acids. The germline gives CDR1 LNHDA, CDR2 SQIVND (reference sequence).

The V and J genes are TRBV19 and TRBJ2-1; D may be TRBD2 (5 bases). Germline values: CDR1 LNHDA, CDR2 SQIVND (reference sequence). This CDR3 region has 13 residues. V dropped 3 bases and J dropped 10 bases, with 13 bases sitting between them. CDR3: CASSIGFRGEQFF. The DNA for the CDR3 is TGTGCCAGTAGTATTGGGTTCCGGGGAGAGCAGTTCTTC.

The gene calls are TRBV7-2 and TRBJ2-5, with D possibly being TRBD1 or TRBD2 (6 bases each). CDR1 SGHTA and CDR2 FQGNSA come from the germline V gene. Trimming stripped 4 bases from V and 4 bases from J, with 10 bases between. The CDR3 is made up of 13 amino acids. The CDR3 nucleotides read TGTGCCAGCAGCTACGGAGGGGGAGAGACCCAGTACTTC. It encodes CASSYGGGETQYF.

This chain links TRBV18 with TRBJ2-5; the D is unclear. The CDR3 is 14 amino acids. Germline lookup yields CDR1 KGHSH and CDR2 LQKENI. V was cut by 0 bases and J by 1 base, with 6 bases left in between. The CDR3 loop reads CASSPPRFQETQYF. CDR3 coding DNA: TGTGCCAGCTCACCACCCAGATTCCAAGAGACCCAGTACTTC.

A few counts support this clone. The V gene is TRBV6-5, the J gene TRBJ2-2; 9 bases fit TRBD1. After removal of 2 bases from V and 7 bases from J, the junction contained 5 bases not matched to a gene. This CDR3 region has 15 residues. Germline V CDR1 and CDR2: MNHEY, SVGAGI. The DNA for the CDR3 is TGTGCCAGCAGTTACGGACAGGGGTACGACGGGGAGCTGTTTTTT. Protein product: CASSYGQGYDGELFF.

This chain joins TRBV9 and TRBJ1-1; TRBD1 matches 11 bases. This CDR3 has 18 amino acids. Trimming cost V 3 bases and J 3 bases; bases outside gene matches: 13. Germline lookup yields CDR1 SGDLS and CDR2 YYNGEE. CDR3 bases: TGTGCCAGCAGCGAAGGGACAGGGGGGCGAACAGGTTACACTGAAGCTTTCTTT. This codes for CASSEGTGGRTGYTEAFF.

The genes are TRBV7-9 and TRBJ1-2, with D perhaps TRBD1 (5 bases). V was cut by 5 bases and J by 7 bases, with 11 bases left in between. Germline lookup yields CDR1 SEHNR and CDR2 FQNEAQ (reference sequence). The CDR3 is 12 amino acids. CDR3 coding DNA: TGTGCCAGCAGCCCCCCCCAGGGTGGCTACACCTTC. Translating it yields CASSPPQGGYTF.

The chain combines TRBV2 with TRBJ2-5; TRBD1 might be the D (6 bases). The CDR3 is 15 amino acids. Germline V gene sequence: CDR1 SNHLY, CDR2 FYNNEI. The germline V and J ends were trimmed by 6 bases and 9 bases, with 23 bases remaining between them. CDR3 bases: TGTGCCAGCAGCAAGAGCAGGGGCCGCCTGGGGGCCCAGTACTTC. This sequence encodes CASSKSRGRLGAQYF.

Here the CDR3 reads CASSQDPLTQPQHF. In nucleotides, the CDR3 is TGTGCCAGCAGCCAGGACCCGCTAACTCAGCCCCAGCATTTT. This chain uses TRBV7-2 with TRBJ1-5; D not certain. Between the trimmed V and J ends, which lost 5 bases and 6 bases, there was a span of 14 bases. Germline CDR1 reads SGHTA; CDR2 reads FQGNSA. The CDR3 spans 14 residues.